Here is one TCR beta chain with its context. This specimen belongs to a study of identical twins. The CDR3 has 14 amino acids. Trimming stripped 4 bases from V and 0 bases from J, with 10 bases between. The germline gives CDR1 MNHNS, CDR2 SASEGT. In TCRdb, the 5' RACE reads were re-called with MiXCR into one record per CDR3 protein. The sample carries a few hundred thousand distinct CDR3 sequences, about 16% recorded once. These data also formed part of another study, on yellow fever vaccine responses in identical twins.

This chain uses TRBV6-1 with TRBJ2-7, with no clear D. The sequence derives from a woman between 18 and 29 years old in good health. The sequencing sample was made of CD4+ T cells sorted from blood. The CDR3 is CASSGAVGSYEQYF. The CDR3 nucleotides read TGTGCCAGCAGTGGGGCGGTCGGCTCCTACGAGCAGTACTTC.